The source of this TCR beta chain is a study of blood T cell repertoires in COVID-19. Study in general: Samples taken during acute and convalescent COVID-19 were collected in the United States, Italy and Spain. PBMCs, B-cell-depleted T cells, or T cells provided the cDNA or gDNA that made up the material.

This CDR3 region has 18 residues. Under the authors' procedure: Cell counts per sample came from amplifying reference gene primers. The method was immunoSEQ multiplex PCR; TCRdb's version includes in-frame clones alone and lacks a portion of them. V and J calls plus clone size are reproduced from that table; the DNA served to infer D and trimming. The table shows tens of thousands of clones, with about 92% occurring only once. The TCR sequence derives from a man between 60 and 70 years old with acute or convalescent COVID-19. The sequenced sample was peripheral blood. The chain uses TRBV21-1 and TRBJ2-6; TRBD1 reflects the table's D call only, with no check against the DNA. TRBV21-1 is annotated as a pseudogene. CDR3: CASSTGQGQSSGANVLTF. DNA for the CDR3: TGTGCCAGCTCAACCGGACAGGGTCAGAGCTCTGGGGCCAACGTCCTGACTTTC.